A single sample gave rise to the 29 T cell receptor beta chains below, sequenced in a study of PD-1 blockade in classical Hodgkin lymphoma. Following autologous stem cell transplantation, relapse occurred in every patient, and exposure to brentuximab vedotin varied. Assay: immunoSEQ multiplex PCR; the TCRdb copy retains only in-frame clones and omits some. The table records approximately 99,000 clones, more than 80% of them present only once. This material consisted of peripheral blood mononuclear cells (PBMCs), taken before the second cycle of nivolumab. These receptors all come from a human donor with classical Hodgkin lymphoma.

CDR3 in amino acids: CASSGPRDREKAGGWYEQFF. CDR3 coding DNA: TGTGCCAGCAGTGGCCCTCGGGACAGGGAAAAGGCGGGAGGATGGTATGAGCAGTTCTTC. The rearrangement joins TRBV6-1 to TRBJ2-1; a possible D gene is TRBD1 (9 bases). The CDR3 loop spans 20 amino acids. Trimming stripped 4 bases from V and 8 bases from J, with 33 bases between. CDR1 is MNHNS, CDR2 SASEGT, per germline.

This clone was found once. The chain employs TRBV27 and TRBJ1-2; D may be TRBD1 (5 bases). Germline loops: CDR1 MNHEY, CDR2 SMNVEV (reference sequence). V was trimmed by 3 bases and J by 0 bases, leaving 5 bases between them. CDR3 length equals 13 residues. CDR3 loop: CASSLTANYGYTF. The CDR3 DNA reads TGTGCCAGCAGTTTGACAGCTAACTATGGCTACACCTTC.

J is TRBJ1-2 and V is TRBV7-2; D is unclear. V shed 1 base and J shed 7 bases, with 13 bases lying between them. This CDR3 spans 14 amino acids. CDR1 is SGHTA, CDR2 FQGNSA, per germline. The DNA for the CDR3 is TGTGCCAGCAGCTTAGTGGGCCGGGAGGCTGGCTACACCTTC. Encoded protein: CASSLVGREAGYTF.

The chain has TRBV6-1 and TRBJ2-3; no firm D call. Germline assignment: CDR1 MNHNS and CDR2 SASEGT. V lost 6 bases, J lost 3 bases, and 13 bases lay in between. The CDR3 has 14 amino acids. The CDR3 sequence: CASRGWDGTDTQYF. CDR3 nucleotides: TGTGCCAGCAGGGGGTGGGATGGAACAGATACGCAGTATTTT.

The chain joins TRBV10-3 to TRBJ1-2, with a possible D match to TRBD1 (5 bases). Germline assignment: CDR1 ENHRY and CDR2 SYGVKD. There are 13 residues in the CDR3. Trimming removed 4 bases from V and 0 bases from J, with 6 bases in between. CDR3 DNA: TGTGCCATCAGTGGACAGCCTAACTATGGCTACACCTTC. It yields the protein CAISGQPNYGYTF.

The chain combines TRBV27 with TRBJ1-6, with no clear D. The germline gives CDR1 MNHEY, CDR2 SMNVEV (reference sequence). V lost 7 bases to trimming and J lost 12 bases, with 10 bases between them. The CDR3 spans 11 residues. CDR3 nucleotide sequence: TGTGCCAGCACCGATGGTGGACCCCTCCACTTT. Translation gives CASTDGGPLHF.

V is TRBV28 and J is TRBJ1-1; the D gene is possibly TRBD1 (5 bases). V dropped 8 bases and J dropped 7 bases, with 11 bases sitting between them. Germline-derived CDR1 and CDR2 are MDHEN and SYDVKM. The CDR3 loop spans 11 amino acids. CDR3 DNA sequence: TGTGCCAGCCTGGGGGTCCGTGAAGCTTTCTTT. Amino acid sequence: CASLGVREAFF.

This clone was picked up a small number of times. The chain links TRBV28 to TRBJ1-4, with D hard to call. Per germline, CDR1 MDHEN and CDR2 SYDVKM. This CDR3 region has 14 residues. V lost 5 bases and J 4 bases, leaving 11 bases between the germline ends. CDR3 residues: CASSATGGNEKLFF. DNA of the CDR3: TGTGCCAGCAGTGCGACGGGAGGTAATGAAAAACTGTTTTTT.

In regard to this clone: One end of the junction varies from germline; a read error may be responsible. J is TRBJ1-2 and V is TRBV5-4; D remains ambiguous. The CDR3 spans 15 residues. CDR1 is SGHNT and CDR2 is YYREEE in the germline V gene (reference sequence). DNA of the CDR3: TGCGCCAGCAGCCCCTCAATGGGAGATGCCTATGGCTACACCTTC. Its translation: CASSPSMGDAYGYTF.

The chain recombines TRBV7-6 with TRBJ1-1, with unresolved D. Trimming removed 5 bases at V and 0 bases at J, with 7 bases between. Germline CDR1 reads SGHVS; CDR2 reads FNYEAQ. The CDR3 has 13 residues. CDR3 bases: TGTGCCAGCAGCCTCTCGGTGAACACTGAAGCTTTCTTT. This codes for CASSLSVNTEAFF.

The gene calls are TRBV6-5 and TRBJ2-3, with 8 bases identical to TRBD2. CDR1 MNHEY and CDR2 SVGAGI come from the germline V gene. V was pared by 2 bases and J by 4 bases, with 2 bases of the junction left unmatched. This CDR3 has 14 amino acids. The CDR3, as DNA: TGTGCCAGCAGTTACGGGCGGGAGGCAGATACGCAGTATTTT. Protein: CASSYGREADTQYF.

This chain uses TRBV14 with TRBJ1-3; unclear D gene. In germline, CDR1 is SGHDN, CDR2 FVKESK. This CDR3 spans 15 amino acids. Trimming took off 4 bases at V and 2 bases at J, with 12 bases between the two ends. The CDR3 nucleotides read TGTGCCAGCAGCCCCATTCGGGTCCCTGGAAACACCATATATTTT. Protein: CASSPIRVPGNTIYF.

J is TRBJ2-3 and V is TRBV19, with D perhaps TRBD2 (5 bases). Germline CDR1 is LNHDA and CDR2 is SQIVND (reference sequence). V shed 0 bases and J shed 5 bases, with 6 bases lying between them. This CDR3 comprises 13 residues. As DNA, the CDR3 is TGTGCCAGTAGTATAGATCGGGAAGATACGCAGTATTTT. This codes for CASSIDREDTQYF. Supplemented by reference TRBV19 and TRBJ2-3, the full variable domain reads DGGITQSPKYLFRKEGQNVTLSCEQNLNHDAMYWYRQDPGQGLRLIYYSQIVNDFQKGDIAEGYSVSREKKESFPLTVTSAQKNPTAFYLCASSIDREDTQYFGPGTRLTVL.

V gene TRBV28 combines with J gene TRBJ2-7; the D gene is possibly TRBD1 (6 bases). The CDR3 has 12 amino acids. Per the germline V gene, CDR1 is MDHEN and CDR2 is SYDVKM. V was clipped by 8 bases and J by 4 bases, with 12 bases between them. In DNA form, the CDR3 reads TGTGCCAGCCTTGGGGGCAGTTACGAGCAGTACTTC. Amino acids: CASLGGSYEQYF.

V usage is TRBV5-1 and J usage is TRBJ2-2, with TRBD1 matching over 7 bases. CDR1 and CDR2 (germline): SGHRS, YFSETQ. With 0 bases clipped from V and 2 bases from J, the junction kept 7 bases outside the gene matches. CDR3 length: 17 amino acids. The CDR3: CASSLDLDRRNTGELFF. In DNA form, the CDR3 reads TGCGCCAGCAGCTTGGACTTGGACAGGAGAAACACCGGGGAGCTGTTTTTT.

V and J are TRBV6-4 and TRBJ2-2; D is perhaps TRBD2 (5 bases). Germline V gives CDR1 MRHNA, CDR2 SNTAGT. Trimming stripped 4 bases from V and 1 base from J, with 7 bases between. The CDR3 is made up of 14 amino acids. CDR3 bases: TGTGCCAGCAGTGCTAGCATGAACACCGGGGAGCTGTTTTTT. Its protein product is CASSASMNTGELFF.

The chain couples TRBV11-2 to TRBJ1-4; D unresolved. The CDR3 is 13 amino acids. Trimming stripped 0 bases from V and 11 bases from J, with 10 bases between. Germline V gene lookup returns CDR1 SGHAT and CDR2 FQNNGV. CDR3 loop: CASSLDSQDKLFF. CDR3 DNA: TGTGCCAGCAGCTTAGATAGCCAGGACAAACTGTTTTTT.

This clone has a single count. This chain connects TRBV6-1 to TRBJ1-2; the D gene is possibly TRBD1 (5 bases). CDR1 is MNHNS and CDR2 is SASEGT in the germline V gene. The CDR3 is 16 amino acids. Trimming stripped 2 bases from V and 4 bases from J, with 17 bases between. For the CDR3, the DNA is TGTGCCAGCAGTGAAACCCGGATATCGACAGTCTATGGCTACACCTTC. Its protein product is CASSETRISTVYGYTF.

V and J are TRBV19 and TRBJ1-5; D is undetermined. CDR1 and CDR2 from the germline V gene are LNHDA and SQIVND (reference sequence). The V and J ends lost 3 bases and 2 bases respectively, with 5 bases between them. The CDR3 has 13 residues. The CDR3 coding sequence is TGTGCCAGTAGTATGAGGGGCAATCAGCCCCAGCATTTT. The encoded protein is CASSMRGNQPQHF.

This chain connects TRBV6-5 to TRBJ2-7, with TRBD1 matching 7 bases. The V and J ends lost 6 bases and 0 bases, in that order; junction bases with no gene match: 8. CDR1 and CDR2 (germline): MNHEY, SVGAGI. The CDR3 loop spans 15 amino acids. The CDR3 region is CASSLFRGTSYEQYF. CDR3 DNA sequence: TGTGCCAGCAGCCTTTTCAGGGGGACCTCCTACGAGCAGTACTTC.

This chain connects TRBV19 to TRBJ2-5, with TRBD2 matching 8 bases. CDR3 length: 14 amino acids. V trimming: 8 bases; J trimming: 5 bases; junction bases outside the gene matches: 10. Germline values: CDR1 LNHDA, CDR2 SQIVND (reference sequence). The DNA for the CDR3 is TGTGCCAGTTCCACCGGGACTAGGAGGGAGACCCAGTACTTC. Translating gives CASSTGTRRETQYF.

V and J are TRBV18 and TRBJ1-3; 7 bases align to TRBD1. The CDR3 length is 16 residues. Trimming at V came to 8 bases and at J to 0 bases, leaving 10 bases not matched to a gene. The germline CDR1 and CDR2 sequences are KGHSH and LQKENI. CDR3 coding DNA: TGTGCCAGCGACCGGGACAGAGCTTTCTCTGGAAACACCATATATTTT. Protein sequence: CASDRDRAFSGNTIYF.

The chain uses TRBV6-1 and TRBJ2-3; D is undetermined. The CDR3 runs to 12 residues. Germline V gene data show CDR1 as MNHNS and CDR2 as SASEGT. With 7 bases removed from V and 2 bases from J, the gap between germline ends came to 7 bases. CDR3 nucleotides: TGTGCCAGCACCCCACTCACAGATACGCAGTATTTT. Residues: CASTPLTDTQYF.

CDR3 protein: CASSSRGAGALPETQYF. In DNA, the CDR3 is TGTGCCAGCAGCTCCCGCGGGGCGGGAGCCCTCCCAGAGACCCAGTACTTC. The chain recombines TRBV7-2 with TRBJ2-5; 7 bases are shared with TRBD2. This CDR3 has 17 residues. Germline lookup yields CDR1 SGHTA and CDR2 FQGNSA. V lost 4 bases to trimming and J lost 4 bases; unmatched junction nucleotides: 15.

V is TRBV4-2 and J is TRBJ2-3, with TRBD1 identical over 7 bases. Trimming cost V 0 bases and J 2 bases; bases outside gene matches: 5. The CDR3 has 16 residues. CDR1 and CDR2 (germline): LGHNA, YNFKEQ. CDR3 region: CASSQDGTVPTDTQYF. The CDR3, as DNA: TGTGCCAGCAGCCAAGATGGGACAGTTCCCACAGATACGCAGTATTTT.

The gene calls are TRBV10-3 and TRBJ2-5, with a tentative D call TRBD2 (7 bases). The germline V gene encodes CDR1 ENHRY and CDR2 SYGVKD. V gave up 9 bases and J gave up 3 bases, with 11 bases separating them. The CDR3 is made up of 12 amino acids. CDR3 nucleotides: TGTGCCATAAGAGGGGGGGAAGAGACCCAGTACTTC. It yields the protein CAIRGGEETQYF.

J is TRBJ2-7 and V is TRBV7-8, with TRBD2 matching 10 bases. CDR1 and CDR2 from the germline V gene are SGHVS and FQNEAQ. This CDR3 spans 16 amino acids. The J segment lost 2 bases and the V segment lost 1 base, leaving 5 bases of the junction unmatched. CDR3 nucleotides: TGTGCCAGCAGCTTAGGGGGACTAGCGCAGGCCTACGAGCAGTACTTC. Translated, it gives CASSLGGLAQAYEQYF. Combining the CDR3 with reference TRBV7-8 and TRBJ2-7 gives the whole variable domain GAGVSQSPRYKVAKRGQDVALRCDPISGHVSLFWYQQALGQGPEFLTYFQNEAQLDKSGLPSDRFFAERPEGSVSTLKIQRTQQEDSAVYLCASSLGGLAQAYEQYFGPGTRLTVT.

The rearrangement links TRBV6-5 to TRBJ1-1; the match to TRBD1 covers 8 bases. The ends lost 6 bases at V and 6 bases at J; junction bases unmatched: 12. Germline lookup yields CDR1 MNHEY and CDR2 SVGAGI. This CDR3 is 15 amino acids long. The CDR3 coding sequence is TGTGCCAGCAGAGAGGCCAGGACAGGGATCTCTGAAGCTTTCTTT. Translated: CASREARTGISEAFF.

The CDR3 sequence is CASSVGISGKGFYEQYF. CDR3 nucleotides: TGTGCCAGCAGCGTAGGAATTAGCGGGAAGGGTTTTTACGAGCAGTACTTC. The chain combines TRBV9 with TRBJ2-7; TRBD2 agrees at 8 bases. The CDR3 has 17 amino acids. Germline V CDR1 and CDR2: SGDLS, YYNGEE. Unmatched junction bases numbered 12, after V lost 0 bases and J lost 4 bases. Full variable domain (rest looked up from reference TRBV9 and TRBJ2-7): DSGVTQTPKHLITATGQRVTLRCSPRSGDLSVYWYQQSLDQGLQFLIQYYNGEERAKGNILERFSAQQFPDLHSELNLSSLELGDSALYFCASSVGISGKGFYEQYFGPGTRLTVT.